The 20 T cell receptor beta chains below were found in one sample sequenced in a study of T cells after yellow fever vaccination. Each CDR3 protein is one row after TCRdb ran MiXCR on the 5' RACE reads. The profile shows fewer than 350,000 distinct CDR3 sequences, roughly 3.5% of them singletons. This specimen was PBMCs, taken on the day of the yellow fever booster vaccination. The receptors stem from a man in his late teens or twenties who received the YFV17D yellow fever vaccine.

This clonotype came up many times. V and J are TRBV30 and TRBJ1-2; D ambiguous. V was clipped by 2 bases and J by 6 bases, with 10 bases between them. Germline CDR1 and CDR2: GTSNPN and SVGIG (reference sequence). This CDR3 region has 12 residues. The CDR3 DNA reads as TGTGCCTGGAGTAGGCAGGTGGATGGCTACACCTTC. It specifies CAWSRQVDGYTF.

The chain employs TRBV6-2 or TRBV6-3 and TRBJ1-3, with D possibly matching TRBD1 (5 bases). V lost 2 bases to trimming and J lost 4 bases, with 9 bases between them. This CDR3 spans 14 amino acids. The germline gives CDR1 MNHEY, CDR2 SVGEGT. This CDR3 reads CASSYGAVGNTIYF. DNA for the CDR3: TGTGCCAGCAGTTACGGGGCCGTCGGAAACACCATATATTTT.

This clonotype has at least ten counts. The chain combines TRBV6-2 or TRBV6-3 with TRBJ2-5; D not certain. The CDR3 spans 14 residues. Germline V lookup: CDR1 MNHEY, CDR2 SVGEGT. The V gene lost 7 bases and the J gene lost 5 bases, with 17 bases spanning the gap. The CDR3 region is CASTHVGRRETQYF. The CDR3 DNA reads TGTGCCAGCACACACGTGGGTAGACGGGAGACCCAGTACTTC.

This clonotype was counted a few times. The chain links TRBV7-3 to TRBJ2-5; the match to TRBD2 covers 13 bases. Germline CDR1 SGHTA, CDR2 FQGTGA. V lost 5 bases, J lost 5 bases, and 5 bases stayed unmatched. The CDR3 has 15 residues. The CDR3 loop reads CASSQTSGGVETQYF. Written as DNA, the CDR3 is TGTGCCAGCAGCCAAACTAGCGGGGGGGTGGAGACCCAGTACTTC.

This clonotype was seen repeatedly, ten times or more. V and J are TRBV12-3 or TRBV12-4 and TRBJ2-7; no clear D. The CDR3 has 13 residues. V was shortened by 2 bases and J by 6 bases, with 11 bases between the two germline ends. The CDR3 nucleotides are TGTGCCAGCAGTTTACAGGCCACGGGCGAGCAGTACGTC. Translation gives CASSLQATGEQYV.

This clonotype was counted ten times or more. J is TRBJ2-3 and V is TRBV10-2; a possible D gene is TRBD1 (5 bases). The CDR3 consists of 14 residues. Germline CDR1 and CDR2: WSHSY and SAAADI. V was pared by 2 bases and J by 1 base, with 7 bases between. The CDR3 sequence is CASSEQGRTDTQYF. CDR3 coding DNA: TGCGCCAGCAGTGAGCAGGGCCGCACAGATACGCAGTATTTT.

The table lists this clonotype with many counts. The genes are TRBV12-5 and TRBJ1-1; D unresolved. V lost 0 bases to trimming and J lost 5 bases, with 10 bases between them. Looked up from germline, CDR1 is LGHNT and CDR2 is FRNRAP. The CDR3 runs 14 residues. The CDR3 DNA reads as TGTGCTAGTGGTTTGGTACAGCCGGGGACTGAAGCTTTCTTT. This codes for CASGLVQPGTEAFF.

The chain has TRBV7-2 and TRBJ2-3, with 12 bases matching TRBD2. Germline trimming cut 1 base from V and 6 bases from J; bases unmatched to any gene: 8. CDR1 SGHTA and CDR2 FQGNSA come from the germline V gene. The CDR3 has 17 amino acids. The CDR3 spells CASSLDLAGGPRDTQYF. The CDR3 nucleotides are TGTGCCAGCAGCTTAGACCTAGCGGGGGGGCCTAGGGATACGCAGTATTTT.

This clonotype has at least ten counts. This rearrangement joins TRBV11-2 to TRBJ2-3, with TRBD2 identical over 8 bases. Germline CDR1 and CDR2: SGHAT and FQNNGV. The CDR3 totals 15 residues. V was pared by 3 bases and J by 1 base, with 3 bases of the junction left unmatched. CDR3 nucleotide sequence: TGTGCCAGCAGCTTCTTCGGGGGGGGCACAGATACGCAGTATTTT. This translates into CASSFFGGGTDTQYF.

This clonotype was observed at least ten times. The V and J genes are TRBV20-1 and TRBJ2-7; 9 bases match TRBD1. The CDR3 length is 15 residues. V was pared by 2 bases and J by 3 bases, with 8 bases of the junction left unmatched. CDR1 and CDR2 from the germline V gene are DFQATT and SNEGSKA (reference sequence). CDR3 region: CSARSPTGGDYEQYV. DNA for the CDR3: TGCAGTGCTAGATCCCCGACAGGGGGAGACTACGAGCAGTACGTC.

The V gene is TRBV7-2, the J gene TRBJ1-2; TRBD1 aligns across 8 bases. The J segment lost 7 bases and the V segment lost 5 bases, leaving 12 bases of the junction unmatched. Germline CDR1 is SGHTA and CDR2 is FQGNSA. There are 15 residues in the CDR3. This chain's CDR3 is CASSPGQGGVGGYTF. DNA of the CDR3: TGTGCCAGCAGCCCAGGACAGGGCGGTGTGGGTGGCTACACCTTC.

The chain uses TRBV29-1 and TRBJ1-2, with D maybe TRBD1 (6 bases). Trimming removed 7 bases from V and 2 bases from J, with 23 bases in between. CDR3 length: 16 residues. CDR1 is SQVTM and CDR2 is ANQGSEA in the germline V gene. The CDR3 nucleotides read TGCAGCGCCTCCCAGTTAGGGACATTGGGCAACTATGGCTACACCTTC. Its protein product is CSASQLGTLGNYGYTF.

This clonotype was observed a few times. V usage is TRBV7-2 and J usage is TRBJ1-2; possibly TRBD1 for D (5 bases). There are 13 residues in the CDR3. Germline lookup yields CDR1 SGHTA and CDR2 FQGNSA. The V gene lost 5 bases and the J gene lost 9 bases, with 16 bases spanning the gap. CDR3 sequence (DNA): TGTGCCAGCAGCCAGGGACGCTCGTACAGCTACACCTTC. Its translation is CASSQGRSYSYTF.

The J gene is TRBJ2-7, the V gene TRBV4-2; the match to TRBD2 covers 12 bases. The germline CDR1 and CDR2 sequences are LGHNA and YNFKEQ. J gave up 1 base and V 1 base, and 5 bases lay outside the gene matches. There are 17 residues in the CDR3. Here the CDR3 DNA reads TGTGCCAGCAGCCAAGGGTTACTAGCGGGGGGTTCCTACGAGCAGTACTTC. It specifies CASSQGLLAGGSYEQYF.

This clonotype appeared a few times. The chain employs TRBV12-3 or TRBV12-4 and TRBJ2-1, with D possibly TRBD2 on 6 matching bases. The CDR3 contains 16 residues. Trimming pared 5 bases from V and 1 base from J, leaving 15 bases between. As DNA, the CDR3 is TGTGCCAGCAGTCCTCTGGGCGGGGCATCCTACAATGAGCAGTTCTTC. Translated: CASSPLGGASYNEQFF.

The rearrangement uses TRBV10-3 and TRBJ1-2; TRBD1 matches 10 bases. Germline loops: CDR1 ENHRY, CDR2 SYGVKD. V dropped 10 bases and J dropped 1; count of bases not matched to a gene: 9. The CDR3 is 15 amino acids. The CDR3 sequence is CATEGTGVINYGYTF. The CDR3 nucleotides read TGTGCCACCGAAGGGACAGGGGTGATTAACTATGGCTACACCTTC.

This clonotype was picked up many times. V usage is TRBV7-2 and J usage is TRBJ1-2; the D is unclear. This CDR3 has 14 residues. Trimming stripped 4 bases from V and 4 bases from J, with 13 bases between. Looked up from germline, CDR1 is SGHTA and CDR2 is FQGNSA. CDR3 region: CASSSARVAYGYTF. The CDR3 nucleotides read TGTGCCAGCAGCTCAGCGAGGGTAGCCTATGGCTACACCTTC.

The rearrangement links TRBV12-3 or TRBV12-4 to TRBJ1-1; perhaps TRBD1 as D (5 bases). Trimming removed 4 bases at V and 7 bases at J, with 19 bases between. The CDR3 is 15 amino acids. The CDR3 sequence is CASSSTSRQILEAFF. The CDR3 DNA reads as TGTGCCAGCAGTTCGACGAGCAGACAGATCCTTGAAGCTTTCTTT.

In its sample, this clonotype was seen a few times. This chain links TRBV7-2 with TRBJ1-1; perhaps TRBD1 as D (6 bases). Germline V gene data show CDR1 as SGHTA and CDR2 as FQGNSA. The V end was cut by 0 bases, the J end by 2 bases, with 13 bases between. The CDR3 totals 16 residues. CDR3 bases: TGTGCCAGCAGCTTAGCGCTAGGCAGGGGTAACACTGAAGCTTTCTTT. Translated, it gives CASSLALGRGNTEAFF.

The V call is TRBV6-5, the J call TRBJ2-3; 7 nucleotides match TRBD2. The ends lost 0 bases at V and 3 bases at J; junction bases unmatched: 6. The CDR3 contains 16 residues. From germline, CDR1 is MNHEY and CDR2 SVGAGI. CDR3 nucleotides: TGTGCCAGCAGTTACTCGATTGGGGGGGATACAGATACGCAGTATTTT. This encodes CASSYSIGGDTDTQYF.